This record covers a single T cell receptor beta chain. Other DNA sequences in the same sample also yield this CDR3. TCRdb's table, derived via immunoSEQ multiplex PCR, lists solely in-frame clones and lacks some. The data show hundreds of thousands of clones, with 87% seen just once and roughly 6.3% held by the top ten. This record comes from a study of blood T cell repertoires in COVID-19. Sequencing was performed on peripheral blood. This sequence was found in a woman in her fifties or sixties with COVID-19, enrolled during active disease.

CDR3 sequence: CASSRGLADYNEQFF. DNA of the CDR3: TGTGCCAGCTCACGGGGACTAGCGGATTACAATGAGCAGTTCTTC. The chain couples TRBV18 to TRBJ2-1, with 11 bases matching TRBD2. The CDR3 has 15 amino acids. The germline gives CDR1 KGHSH, CDR2 LQKENI. V was clipped by 4 bases and J by 4 bases; unmatched bases: 3.